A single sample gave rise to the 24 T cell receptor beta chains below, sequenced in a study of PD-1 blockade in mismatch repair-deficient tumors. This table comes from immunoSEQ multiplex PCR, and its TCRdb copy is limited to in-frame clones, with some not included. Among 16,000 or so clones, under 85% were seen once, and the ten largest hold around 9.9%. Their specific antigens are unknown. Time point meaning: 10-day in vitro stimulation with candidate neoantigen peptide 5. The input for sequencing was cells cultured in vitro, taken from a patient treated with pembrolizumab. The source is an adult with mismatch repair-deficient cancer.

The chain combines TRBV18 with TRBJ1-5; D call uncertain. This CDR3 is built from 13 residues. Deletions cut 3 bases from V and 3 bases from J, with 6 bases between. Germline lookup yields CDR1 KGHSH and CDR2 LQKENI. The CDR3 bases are TGTGCCAGCTCACCCGGTGTCAATCAGCCCCAGCATTTT. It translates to CASSPGVNQPQHF.

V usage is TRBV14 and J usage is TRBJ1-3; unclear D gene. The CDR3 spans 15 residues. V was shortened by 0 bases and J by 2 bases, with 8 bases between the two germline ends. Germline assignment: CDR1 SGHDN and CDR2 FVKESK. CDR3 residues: CASSQDHGAGNTIYF. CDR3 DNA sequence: TGTGCCAGCAGCCAAGATCATGGGGCTGGAAACACCATATATTTT.

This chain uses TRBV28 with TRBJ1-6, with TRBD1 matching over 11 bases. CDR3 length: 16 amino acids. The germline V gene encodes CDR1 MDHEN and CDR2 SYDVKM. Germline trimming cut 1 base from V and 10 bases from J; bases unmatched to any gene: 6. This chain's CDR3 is CASSLYGQGAGSPLHF. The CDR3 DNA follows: TGTGCCAGCAGTTTATATGGACAGGGGGCAGGATCACCCCTCCACTTT. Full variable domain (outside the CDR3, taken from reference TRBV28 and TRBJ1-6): DVKVTQSSRYLVKRTGEKVFLECVQDMDHENMFWYRQDPGLGLRLIYFSYDVKMKEKGDIPEGYSVSREKKERFSLILESASTNQTSMYLCASSLYGQGAGSPLHFGNGTRLTVT.

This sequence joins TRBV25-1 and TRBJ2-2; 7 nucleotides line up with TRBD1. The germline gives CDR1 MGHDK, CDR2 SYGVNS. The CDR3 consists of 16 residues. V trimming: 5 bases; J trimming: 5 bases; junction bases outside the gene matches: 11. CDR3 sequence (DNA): TGTGCCAGCAGTAACACAGGGGAAGGTGGGACCGGGGAGCTGTTTTTT. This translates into CASSNTGEGGTGELFF.

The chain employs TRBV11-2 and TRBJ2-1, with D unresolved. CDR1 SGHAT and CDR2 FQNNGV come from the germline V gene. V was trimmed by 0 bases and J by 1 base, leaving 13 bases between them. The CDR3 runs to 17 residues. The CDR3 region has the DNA TGTGCCAGCAGCTTAGATCTCTCCTCAGGATCCTACAATGAGCAGTTCTTC. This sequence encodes CASSLDLSSGSYNEQFF.

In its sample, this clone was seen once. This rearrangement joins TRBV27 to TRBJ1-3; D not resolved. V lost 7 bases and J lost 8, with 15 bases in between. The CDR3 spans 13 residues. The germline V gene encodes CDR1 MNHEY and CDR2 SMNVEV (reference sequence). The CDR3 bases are TGTGCCAGCAAAAGCCCGTCCGGGCACACCATATATTTT. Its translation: CASKSPSGHTIYF.

The CDR3 nucleotides read TGTGCCAGCAGACAGCCTAGCGGGAGGAGTAGCACAGATACGCAGTATTTT. Translated: CASRQPSGRSSTDTQYF. The J gene is TRBJ2-3, the V gene TRBV7-9, with 11 nucleotides matching TRBD2. From germline, CDR1 is SEHNR and CDR2 FQNEAQ (reference sequence). This CDR3 spans 17 amino acids. V shed 6 bases, J shed 0 bases, and the junction held 8 bases outside the gene matches. The entire variable domain, with the rest obtained from reference TRBV7-9 and TRBJ2-3, is as follows: DTGVSQNPRHKITKRGQNVTFRCDPISEHNRLYWYRQTLGQGPEFLTYFQNEAQLEKSRLLSDRFSAERPKGSFSTLEIQRTEQGDSAMYLCASRQPSGRSSTDTQYFGPGTRLTVL.

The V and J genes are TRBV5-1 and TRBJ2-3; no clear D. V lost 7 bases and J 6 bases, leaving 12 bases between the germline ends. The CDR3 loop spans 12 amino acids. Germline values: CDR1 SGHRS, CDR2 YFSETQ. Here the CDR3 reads CASSDLSDTQYF. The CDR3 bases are TGCGCCAGCTCGGACCTTAGCGATACGCAGTATTTT.

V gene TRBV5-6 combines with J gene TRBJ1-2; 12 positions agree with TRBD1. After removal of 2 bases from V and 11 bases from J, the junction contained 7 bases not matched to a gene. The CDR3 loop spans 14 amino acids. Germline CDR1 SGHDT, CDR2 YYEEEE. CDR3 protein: CASSLPGQGATYTF. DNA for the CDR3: TGTGCCAGCAGCTTACCGGGACAGGGGGCAACTTACACCTTC.

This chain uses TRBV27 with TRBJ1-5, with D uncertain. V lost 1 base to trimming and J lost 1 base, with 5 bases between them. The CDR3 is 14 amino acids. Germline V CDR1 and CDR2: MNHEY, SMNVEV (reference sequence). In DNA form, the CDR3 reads TGTGCCAGCAGTTTATTGGGGAGCAATCAGCCCCAGCATTTT. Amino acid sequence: CASSLLGSNQPQHF.

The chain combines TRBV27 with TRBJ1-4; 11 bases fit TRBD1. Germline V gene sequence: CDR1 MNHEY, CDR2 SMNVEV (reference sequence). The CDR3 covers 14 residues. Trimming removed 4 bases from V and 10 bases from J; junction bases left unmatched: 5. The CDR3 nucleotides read TGTGCCAGCAGTTCCCGGACAGGGGGCGGAAAACTGTTTTTT. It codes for CASSSRTGGGKLFF.

In nucleotides, the CDR3 is TGTGCCAGCAGCTTGGAGAGGCTCTATGGCTACACCTTC. It yields the protein CASSLERLYGYTF. V gene TRBV4-2 combines with J gene TRBJ1-2; D gene uncertain. This CDR3 region has 13 residues. V lost 5 bases, J lost 4 bases, and 11 bases lay in between. The germline V gene encodes CDR1 LGHNA and CDR2 YNFKEQ.

The CDR3 DNA sequence: TGTGCCAGCAAGGAGAGATACGGGGAAAAACTGTTTTTT. This gives the protein CASKERYGEKLFF. The chain combines TRBV6-1 with TRBJ1-4; no firm D call. The V and J ends lost 7 bases and 8 bases respectively, with 14 bases between them. Germline loops: CDR1 MNHNS, CDR2 SASEGT. This CDR3 region has 13 residues.

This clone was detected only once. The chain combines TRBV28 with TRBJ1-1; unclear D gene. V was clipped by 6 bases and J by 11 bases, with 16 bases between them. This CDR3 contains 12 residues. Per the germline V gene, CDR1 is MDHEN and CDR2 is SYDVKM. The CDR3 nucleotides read TGTGCCAGCAGCCCCCGCCAGGCCGGCGCTTTCTTT. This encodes CASSPRQAGAFF.

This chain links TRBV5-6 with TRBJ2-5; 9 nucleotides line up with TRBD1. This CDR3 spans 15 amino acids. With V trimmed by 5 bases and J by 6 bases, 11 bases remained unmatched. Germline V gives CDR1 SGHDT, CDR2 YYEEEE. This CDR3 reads CASSSDRGPRQTQYF. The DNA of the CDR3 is TGTGCCAGCAGTTCGGACAGGGGCCCGCGGCAGACCCAGTACTTC.

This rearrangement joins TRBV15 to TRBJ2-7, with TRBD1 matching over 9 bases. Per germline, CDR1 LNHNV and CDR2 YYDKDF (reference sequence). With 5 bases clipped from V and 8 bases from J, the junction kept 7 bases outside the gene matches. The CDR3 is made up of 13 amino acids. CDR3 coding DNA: TGTGCCACCAGCTCCGGGACAGGGTACAAGCAGTACTTC. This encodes CATSSGTGYKQYF. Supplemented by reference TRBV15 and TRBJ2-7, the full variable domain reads DAMVIQNPRYQVTQFGKPVTLSCSQTLNHNVMYWYQQKSSQAPKLLFHYYDKDFNNEADTPDNFQSRRPNTSFCFLDIRSPGLGDTAMYLCATSSGTGYKQYFGPGTRLTVT.

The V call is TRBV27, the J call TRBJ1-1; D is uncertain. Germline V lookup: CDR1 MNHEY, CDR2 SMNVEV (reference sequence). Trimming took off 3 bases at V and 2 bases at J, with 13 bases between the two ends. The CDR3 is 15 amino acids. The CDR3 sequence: CASSFIGGLNTEAFF. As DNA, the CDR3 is TGTGCCAGCAGTTTCATCGGAGGACTAAACACTGAAGCTTTCTTT.

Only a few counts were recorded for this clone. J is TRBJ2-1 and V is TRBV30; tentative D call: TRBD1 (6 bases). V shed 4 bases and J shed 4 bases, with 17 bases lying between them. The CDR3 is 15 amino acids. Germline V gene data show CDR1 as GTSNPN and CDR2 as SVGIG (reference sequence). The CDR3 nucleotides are TGTGCCTGGAACAGGGCAACAGGTCCATACAATGAGCAGTTCTTC. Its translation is CAWNRATGPYNEQFF.

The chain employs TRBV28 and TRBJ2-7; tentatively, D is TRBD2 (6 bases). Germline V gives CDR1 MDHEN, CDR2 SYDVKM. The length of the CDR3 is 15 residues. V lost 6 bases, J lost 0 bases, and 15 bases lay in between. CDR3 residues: CASSPGLIISYEQYF. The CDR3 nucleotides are TGTGCCAGCAGCCCGGGACTTATTATCTCCTACGAGCAGTACTTC.

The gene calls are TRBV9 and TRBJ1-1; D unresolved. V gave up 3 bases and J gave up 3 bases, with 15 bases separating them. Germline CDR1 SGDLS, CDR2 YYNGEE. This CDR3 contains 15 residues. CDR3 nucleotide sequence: TGTGCCAGCAGCGCCGAGGACGGAGTTTACACTGAAGCTTTCTTT. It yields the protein CASSAEDGVYTEAFF.

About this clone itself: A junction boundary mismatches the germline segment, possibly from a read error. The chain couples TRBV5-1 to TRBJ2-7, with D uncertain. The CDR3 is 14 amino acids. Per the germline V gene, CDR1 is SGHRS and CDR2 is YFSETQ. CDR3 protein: CASNKEYVSSEQYF. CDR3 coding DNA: TGCGCCAGCAACAAGGAATACGTTTCCTCCGAGCAGTACTTC. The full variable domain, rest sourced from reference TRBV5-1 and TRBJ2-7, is KAGVTQTPRYLIKTRGQQVTLSCSPISGHRSVSWYQQTPGQGLQFLFEYFSETQRNKGNFPGRFSGRQFSNSRSEMNVSTLELGDSALYLCASNKEYVSSEQYFGPGTRLTVT.

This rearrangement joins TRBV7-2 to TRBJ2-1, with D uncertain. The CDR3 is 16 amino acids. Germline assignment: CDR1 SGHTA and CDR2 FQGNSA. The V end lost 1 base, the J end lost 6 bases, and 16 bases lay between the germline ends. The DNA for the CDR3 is TGTGCCAGCAGCTTAGTGGCCCCAACCCTTACCAATGAGCAGTTCTTC. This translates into CASSLVAPTLTNEQFF.

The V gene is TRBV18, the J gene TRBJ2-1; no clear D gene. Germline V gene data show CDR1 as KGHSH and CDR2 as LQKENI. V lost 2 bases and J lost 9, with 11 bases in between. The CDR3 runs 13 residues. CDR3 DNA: TGTGCCAGCTCACCAATAGTACTTATTGAGCAGTTCTTC. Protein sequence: CASSPIVLIEQFF.

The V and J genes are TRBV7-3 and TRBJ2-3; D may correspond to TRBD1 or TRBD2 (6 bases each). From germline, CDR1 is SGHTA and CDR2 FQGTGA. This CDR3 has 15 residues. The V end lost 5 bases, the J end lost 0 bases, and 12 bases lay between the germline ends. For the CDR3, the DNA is TGTGCCAGCAGCATAGGGGGGCCGAGCACAGATACGCAGTATTTT. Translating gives CASSIGGPSTDTQYF. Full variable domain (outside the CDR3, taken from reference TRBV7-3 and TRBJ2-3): GAGVSQTPSNKVTEKGKYVELRCDPISGHTALYWYRQSLGQGPEFLIYFQGTGAADDSGLPNDRFFAVRPEGSVSTLKIQRTERGDSAVYLCASSIGGPSTDTQYFGPGTRLTVL.